These 23 T cell receptor beta chains originate from one sample sequenced in a study of long-term antiretroviral therapy in people with HIV. The run of the v3.0 immunoSEQ assay was at survey level. TCRdb's copy holds only in-frame clones and misses some; the assay was immunoSEQ multiplex PCR. The table includes some 19,000 clones, approximately 87% detected once. The input for sequencing was unsorted PBMCs, taken approximately 2.5 years after starting antiretroviral therapy. The receptors derive from a woman in her 50s with HIV.

The chain has TRBV19 and TRBJ1-2, with a tentative D call TRBD1 (6 bases). CDR1 and CDR2 (germline): LNHDA, SQIVND (reference sequence). This CDR3 contains 13 residues. Trimming took 10 bases from V and 7 from J, leaving 19 bases between them. The CDR3 DNA sequence: TGTGCCACCCGGCTGGGGGGGGCTAGTGGCTACACCTTC. Translating gives CATRLGGASGYTF.

The chain has TRBV5-6 and TRBJ2-5; D unresolved. Germline loops: CDR1 SGHDT, CDR2 YYEEEE. V was trimmed by 2 bases and J by 7 bases, leaving 6 bases between them. This CDR3 is built from 11 residues. The chain's CDR3 is CASSFGGTQYF. In DNA, the CDR3 is TGTGCCAGCAGCTTTGGTGGGACCCAGTACTTC.

The CDR3 bases are TGTGCCAGTAGTAACAGCTTGAACACTGAAGCTTTCTTT. This gives the protein CASSNSLNTEAFF. V gene TRBV19 combines with J gene TRBJ1-1, with D unresolved. The germline V gene encodes CDR1 LNHDA and CDR2 SQIVND (reference sequence). The CDR3 covers 13 residues. V was trimmed by 4 bases and J by 0 bases, leaving 6 bases between them.

This clone has just a few counts. The V gene is TRBV2, the J gene TRBJ2-1; no firm D call. The CDR3 is made up of 11 amino acids. Germline CDR1 is SNHLY and CDR2 is FYNNEI. V lost 4 bases, J lost 9 bases, and 7 bases lay in between. The CDR3 coding sequence is TGTGCCAGCAGTGCGGACGGTGAGCAGTTCTTC. It encodes CASSADGEQFF.

The chain has TRBV29-1 and TRBJ2-7, with 7 bases lining up with TRBD1. Germline V lookup: CDR1 SQVTM, CDR2 ANQGSEA. Germline trimming cut 6 bases from V and 0 bases from J; bases unmatched to any gene: 5. The CDR3 length is 13 residues. CDR3 sequence: CSVQDRVSYEQYF. In DNA, the CDR3 is TGCAGCGTCCAAGACAGGGTCTCCTACGAGCAGTACTTC.

The rearrangement links TRBV7-2 to TRBJ2-1; D is undetermined. The CDR3 has 15 amino acids. Germline values: CDR1 SGHTA, CDR2 FQGNSA. Trimming left V 2 bases short and J 0 bases short, with 8 bases between. The CDR3 here is CASSLTYSSYNEQFF. For the CDR3, the DNA is TGTGCCAGCAGCTTAACGTACAGCTCCTACAATGAGCAGTTCTTC. Full variable domain (outside the CDR3, taken from reference TRBV7-2 and TRBJ2-1): GAGVSQSPSNKVTEKGKDVELRCDPISGHTALYWYRQSLGQGLEFLIYFQGNSAPDKSGLPSDRFSAERTGGSVSTLTIQRTQQEDSAVYLCASSLTYSSYNEQFFGPGTRLTVL.

This clone has just a few counts. The chain links TRBV30 to TRBJ1-3, with D uncertain. CDR3 length: 12 residues. Trimming pared 5 bases from V and 0 bases from J, leaving 5 bases between. Germline CDR1 GTSNPN, CDR2 SVGIG (reference sequence). CDR3 protein: CAWAGSGNTIYF. The CDR3 DNA reads as TGTGCCTGGGCCGGCTCTGGAAACACCATATATTTT.

This clone was detected only a few times. The CDR3 sequence is CASSLVQGLEAFF. The CDR3 DNA reads as TGTGCCAGCAGTTTAGTACAGGGCCTGGAAGCTTTCTTT. The chain has TRBV27 and TRBJ1-1; possible D gene TRBD1, 6 bases. The CDR3 totals 13 residues. Trimming left V 2 bases short and J 8 bases short, with 12 bases between. Germline V gene sequence: CDR1 MNHEY, CDR2 SMNVEV (reference sequence).

The chain carries TRBV20-1 and TRBJ2-1; possibly TRBD1 for D (5 bases). V dropped 7 bases and J dropped 14 bases, with 15 bases sitting between them. Germline lookup yields CDR1 DFQATT and CDR2 SNEGSKA (reference sequence). The CDR3 loop spans 10 amino acids. The CDR3 DNA reads as TGCAGTGTTTCGACAGAATTGGAGTTCTTC. The encoded protein is CSVSTELEFF.

The V call is TRBV7-7, the J call TRBJ2-5; 7 nucleotides align to TRBD1. Losses at the gene ends were 0 bases for V and 3 bases for J; bases not matched to a gene: 4. CDR3 size: 15 residues. CDR1 SSHAT and CDR2 FNYEAQ come from the germline V gene (reference sequence). The CDR3: CASSLAGQGEETQYF. CDR3 nucleotides: TGTGCCAGCAGCTTAGCTGGGCAGGGGGAAGAGACCCAGTACTTC.

This clone has only one observation. This chain uses TRBV5-8 with TRBJ2-7; 9 positions match TRBD2. The CDR3 runs to 17 residues. Germline CDR1 reads SGHTS; CDR2 reads YDEGEE. V was clipped by 4 bases and J by 7 bases; unmatched bases: 18. CDR3 bases: TGTGCCAGCAGCCATCAGCTTTCTAGCGGGACTCCCACGGAGCAGTACTTC. Residues: CASSHQLSSGTPTEQYF.

This clone has only one observation. The chain is built from TRBV19 and TRBJ2-5; 8 bases line up with TRBD1. CDR1 LNHDA and CDR2 SQIVND come from the germline V gene (reference sequence). V lost 5 bases, J lost 5 bases, and 13 bases stayed unmatched. CDR3 size: 16 residues. In DNA, the CDR3 is TGTGCCAGTAGTTACCCCGGACAGGGAGGACAGGAGACCCAGTACTTC. This translates into CASSYPGQGGQETQYF.

The V call is TRBV2, the J call TRBJ2-7, with 7 bases lining up with TRBD2. The CDR3 has 16 amino acids. Per germline, CDR1 SNHLY and CDR2 FYNNEI. The V segment lost 1 base and the J segment 3 bases; nucleotides outside the gene matches: 9. The CDR3 nucleotides read TGTGCCAGCAGTGAAGTAGGACGGACTAGTCTCTACGAGCAGTACTTC. Its protein is CASSEVGRTSLYEQYF.

The chain combines TRBV19 with TRBJ2-3; D perhaps matches TRBD2 (5 bases). Trimming took off 10 bases at V and 1 base at J, with 15 bases between the two ends. Germline V gene lookup returns CDR1 LNHDA and CDR2 SQIVND (reference sequence). The CDR3 contains 14 residues. The CDR3 sequence is CATLDVEGTDTQYF. Here the CDR3 DNA reads TGTGCCACCCTTGATGTGGAGGGCACAGATACGCAGTATTTT.

In DNA, the CDR3 is TGCGCCAGCAGGACGGGTCGCCAGCTTGGCCAAGAGACCCAGTACTTC. This sequence encodes CASRTGRQLGQETQYF. This chain links TRBV5-1 with TRBJ2-5; unclear D gene. Deletions cut 5 bases from V and 1 base from J, with 18 bases between. There are 16 residues in the CDR3. Germline CDR1 is SGHRS and CDR2 is YFSETQ.

This clone has just one count. This sequence joins TRBV20-1 and TRBJ1-5; D perhaps matches TRBD1 (5 bases). V was trimmed by 3 bases and J by 8 bases, leaving 8 bases between them. Germline assignment: CDR1 DFQATT and CDR2 SNEGSKA (reference sequence). The CDR3 is 11 amino acids. CDR3: CSASTGEPQHF. CDR3 in DNA: TGCAGTGCTAGCACGGGGGAGCCCCAGCATTTT.

This clone appeared a single time. The chain has TRBV14 and TRBJ1-4; no reliable D call. V lost 3 bases and J 0 bases, leaving 20 bases between the germline ends. The germline V gene has CDR1 SGHDN and CDR2 FVKESK. The CDR3 runs to 19 residues. CDR3 sequence (DNA): TGTGCCAGCAGCCACCTTTCCTTGCAGGACCCCGCAACTAATGAAAAACTGTTTTTT. Amino acid sequence: CASSHLSLQDPATNEKLFF.

The chain employs TRBV6-5 and TRBJ1-3; TRBD1 matches 10 bases. This CDR3 is built from 14 residues. After removal of 0 bases from V and 8 bases from J, the junction contained 1 base not matched to a gene. Looked up from germline, CDR1 is MNHEY and CDR2 is SVGAGI. The CDR3 DNA follows: TGTGCCAGCAGTTACTCAGGACAGGGGGACACCATATATTTT. This gives the protein CASSYSGQGDTIYF.

The V call is TRBV19, the J call TRBJ2-1; 7 nucleotides match TRBD2. The V and J ends lost 6 bases and 9 bases, in that order; junction bases with no gene match: 11. CDR3 size: 14 residues. Per germline, CDR1 LNHDA and CDR2 SQIVND (reference sequence). The CDR3 sequence is CASSYSGYGVEQFF. The CDR3 DNA follows: TGTGCCAGTAGCTATAGCGGGTATGGAGTTGAGCAGTTCTTC.

V and J are TRBV7-2 and TRBJ2-5, with 10 bases identical to TRBD2. The V segment lost 4 bases and the J segment 4 bases; nucleotides outside the gene matches: 12. This CDR3 comprises 17 residues. Per germline, CDR1 SGHTA and CDR2 FQGNSA. The CDR3 nucleotides are TGTGCCAGCAGCTCCTACGGGACTAGCGCCACCCTAGAGACCCAGTACTTC. Protein product: CASSSYGTSATLETQYF.

The chain recombines TRBV7-3 with TRBJ2-3, with a possible D match to TRBD2 (6 bases). V lost 4 bases and J 0 bases, leaving 14 bases between the germline ends. From germline, CDR1 is SGHTA and CDR2 FQGTGA. The CDR3 covers 16 residues. CDR3 sequence (DNA): TGTGCCAGCAGCTCCATAGCGGAAACTAGCACAGATACGCAGTATTTT. Translation: CASSSIAETSTDTQYF. The full variable domain, in which reference TRBV7-3 and TRBJ2-3 provide the parts outside the CDR3, is GAGVSQTPSNKVTEKGKYVELRCDPISGHTALYWYRQSLGQGPEFLIYFQGTGAADDSGLPNDRFFAVRPEGSVSTLKIQRTERGDSAVYLCASSSIAETSTDTQYFGPGTRLTVL.

V gene TRBV27 combines with J gene TRBJ1-2, with a tentative D call TRBD1 (6 bases). V dropped 4 bases and J dropped 4 bases, with 13 bases sitting between them. The CDR3 is 14 amino acids. Looked up from germline, CDR1 is MNHEY and CDR2 is SMNVEV (reference sequence). The CDR3, as DNA: TGTGCCAGCAGTTCTGTGACAGGCTCCTATGGCTACACCTTC. Encoded protein: CASSSVTGSYGYTF.

The gene calls are TRBV28 and TRBJ1-2, with a possible D match to TRBD1 (6 bases). The CDR3 spans 15 residues. Per germline, CDR1 MDHEN and CDR2 SYDVKM. The V end was cut by 1 base, the J end by 4 bases, with 13 bases between. The CDR3: CASSLSGAPSYGYTF. DNA of the CDR3: TGTGCCAGCAGTTTATCAGGGGCCCCCTCCTATGGCTACACCTTC.